Shown below are 10 T cell receptor beta chains from a single sample sequenced in a study of shared clonotypes between healthy human individuals. TCRdb's table, derived via immunoSEQ multiplex PCR, lists solely in-frame clones and lacks some. The sample records 1.5 million to 2.5 million clones, about 95% being singletons. In the naive CD8 group, cells lacked CD45RO and were positively selected for CCR7, so terminally differentiated effector memory CD45RA+ cells were left out. The specimen was naive CD8+ T cells sorted from blood. The receptor source for this set is a man between 18 and 29 years old in good health.

The chain is built from TRBV27 and TRBJ2-2; 8 nucleotides line up with TRBD2. The CDR3 runs 15 residues. Germline V gene data show CDR1 as MNHEY and CDR2 as SMNVEV (reference sequence). Trimming at V came to 5 bases and at J to 4 bases, leaving 6 bases not matched to a gene. CDR3 protein: CASSISGSGTGELFF. CDR3 DNA sequence: TGTGCCAGCAGTATAAGCGGGAGCGGCACCGGGGAGCTGTTTTTT.

The V call is TRBV18, the J call TRBJ2-3; 11 bases line up with TRBD2. There are 18 residues in the CDR3. CDR1 KGHSH and CDR2 LQKENI come from the germline V gene. Germline trimming cut 3 bases from V and 2 bases from J; bases unmatched to any gene: 10. The CDR3 region is CASSPDLAGGSHTDTQYF. CDR3 sequence (DNA): TGTGCCAGCTCACCGGATCTAGCGGGAGGATCACACACAGATACGCAGTATTTT. Based on the CDR3 plus reference TRBV18 and TRBJ2-3, the full variable domain is NAGVMQNPRHLVRRRGQEARLRCSPMKGHSHVYWYRQLPEEGLKFMVYLQKENIIDESGMPKERFSAEFPKEGPSILRIQQVVRGDSAAYFCASSPDLAGGSHTDTQYFGPGTRLTVL.

The chain uses TRBV19 and TRBJ2-1; the D gene is possibly TRBD2 (7 bases). This CDR3 has 16 residues. V dropped 4 bases and J dropped 3 bases, with 16 bases sitting between them. CDR1 and CDR2 (germline): LNHDA, SQIVND (reference sequence). CDR3 bases: TGTGCCAGTAGTACTTTGGCGGGGGCCCACTACAATGAGCAGTTCTTC. Its translation: CASSTLAGAHYNEQFF.

This clone was picked up one time. CDR3 loop: CASSRPGQEAYEQYF. As DNA, the CDR3 is TGTGCCAGCAGTAGGCCGGGACAGGAGGCCTACGAGCAGTACTTC. The chain has TRBV27 and TRBJ2-7, with 8 bases aligning to TRBD1. The V gene end was trimmed by 5 bases and the J gene end by 2 bases; junction bases not matched to a gene: 8. The germline gives CDR1 MNHEY, CDR2 SMNVEV (reference sequence). This CDR3 is built from 15 residues.

The chain combines TRBV7-9 with TRBJ2-7; 11 positions match TRBD2. Germline V CDR1 and CDR2: SEHNR, FQNEAQ (reference sequence). The CDR3 length is 16 residues. The trim removed 5 bases at V and 4 bases at J, leaving 10 bases unmatched. DNA of the CDR3: TGTGCCAGCAGCGCAGAATTAGCGGGAGGGCCTTACGAGCAGTACTTC. Translated: CASSAELAGGPYEQYF.

The chain couples TRBV13 to TRBJ2-5; D is unclear. This CDR3 comprises 14 residues. Per germline, CDR1 PRHDT and CDR2 FYEKMQ (reference sequence). V was trimmed by 2 bases and J by 2 bases, leaving 9 bases between them. The CDR3 spells CASSLLSLQETQYF. As DNA, the CDR3 is TGTGCCAGCAGCTTACTGTCGCTACAAGAGACCCAGTACTTC.

This clone came up once. The rearrangement joins TRBV6-1 to TRBJ2-7, with unresolved D. Deletions cut 6 bases from V and 0 bases from J, with 9 bases between. There are 13 residues in the CDR3. In germline, CDR1 is MNHNS, CDR2 SASEGT. The CDR3 nucleotides are TGTGCCAGCAGGGTTCCCTCCTCCTACGAGCAGTACTTC. This translates into CASRVPSSYEQYF.

This chain uses TRBV11-2 with TRBJ2-7; 7 bases map to TRBD1. Losses at the gene ends were 1 base for V and 5 bases for J; bases not matched to a gene: 11. This CDR3 region has 16 residues. CDR1 and CDR2 (germline): SGHAT, FQNNGV. Written as DNA, the CDR3 is TGTGCCAGCAGCTTAGCCCTAGGACAGGCATGGGACGAGCAGTACTTC. Its translation is CASSLALGQAWDEQYF.

This chain joins TRBV6-1 and TRBJ2-7; D possibly corresponds to TRBD2 (5 bases). CDR3 length: 9 amino acids. Germline lookup yields CDR1 MNHNS and CDR2 SASEGT. The CDR3 region has the DNA TGTGCATGCGGGTACGAGCAGTACTTC. Its protein is CACGYEQYF.

The chain couples TRBV27 to TRBJ2-3, with 9 positions matching TRBD2. Germline V gives CDR1 MNHEY, CDR2 SMNVEV (reference sequence). V dropped 3 bases and J dropped 0; count of bases not matched to a gene: 7. The CDR3 consists of 17 residues. This chain's CDR3 is CASSFTLAGRSTDTQYF. CDR3 DNA: TGTGCCAGCAGTTTCACCCTAGCGGGGAGGAGCACAGATACGCAGTATTTT.